These 27 T cell receptor beta chains came from one sample sequenced in a study of cytomegalovirus exposure and HLA in healthy donors. With 60 Vbeta and 13 Jbeta primers, the PCR was carried out. The method was immunoSEQ multiplex PCR; TCRdb's version includes in-frame clones alone and lacks a portion of them. The sample carries about 200,000 clones, over 60% recorded once. Sequenced material: PBMCs. The receptors derive from a man between 18 and 29 years old in good health and CMV-seronegative.

The chain is built from TRBV7-3 and TRBJ2-2, with D hard to call. Trimming took 2 bases from V and 0 from J, leaving 7 bases between them. CDR3 length: 15 amino acids. Germline-derived CDR1 and CDR2 are SGHTA and FQGTGA. The chain's CDR3 is CASSLYSANTGELFF. The DNA of the CDR3 is TGTGCCAGCAGCTTATACAGTGCGAACACCGGGGAGCTGTTTTTT.

V gene TRBV29-1 combines with J gene TRBJ2-7, with D perhaps TRBD2 (5 bases). The germline gives CDR1 SQVTM, CDR2 ANQGSEA. This CDR3 spans 14 amino acids. V was trimmed by 5 bases and J by 2 bases, leaving 16 bases between them. The CDR3 sequence: CSVPDFQTPYEQYF. The CDR3 DNA is TGCAGCGTTCCGGACTTCCAAACCCCCTACGAGCAGTACTTC.

This chain connects TRBV5-5 to TRBJ1-6; D is undetermined. This CDR3 comprises 15 residues. Germline loops: CDR1 SGHKS, CDR2 YYEKEE (reference sequence). Between the trimmed V and J ends, which lost 0 bases and 9 bases, there was a span of 13 bases. CDR3 nucleotides: TGTGCCAGCAGCTTGGCCGAGATAGAGGGTTCACCCCTCCACTTT. Protein sequence: CASSLAEIEGSPLHF.

The genes are TRBV19 and TRBJ1-1; D is perhaps TRBD1 (5 bases). With 4 bases removed from V and 1 base from J, the gap between germline ends came to 13 bases. The CDR3 runs 15 residues. Per the germline V gene, CDR1 is LNHDA and CDR2 is SQIVND (reference sequence). The CDR3 protein is CASSNPRTPNTEAFF. CDR3 nucleotide sequence: TGTGCCAGTAGTAACCCCAGGACACCGAACACTGAAGCTTTCTTT.

J is TRBJ2-5 and V is TRBV7-9; D is perhaps TRBD2 (5 bases). V lost 8 bases, J lost 5 bases, and 15 bases lay in between. This CDR3 contains 13 residues. CDR1 is SEHNR and CDR2 is FQNEAQ in the germline V gene (reference sequence). CDR3 DNA sequence: TGTGCCAGCCTGCCAGGAGGTGGGGAGACCCAGTACTTC. It yields the protein CASLPGGGETQYF.

This clone was observed a handful of times. The rearrangement uses TRBV28 and TRBJ2-5; 9 bases line up with TRBD1. Judging by the DNA end, TRBJ2-7 fits better; the J call may be wrong. CDR1 is MDHEN and CDR2 is SYDVKM in the germline V gene. The CDR3 consists of 14 residues. The CDR3 sequence: CASTTGDRGNEQYF. The CDR3 coding sequence is TGTGCCAGCACAACGGGTGACAGGGGGAACGAGCAGTACTTC.

The rearrangement joins TRBV11-2 to TRBJ1-4; 7 bases line up with TRBD1. With 5 bases clipped from V and 8 bases from J, the junction kept 11 bases outside the gene matches. This CDR3 spans 15 amino acids. Germline V gene data show CDR1 as SGHAT and CDR2 as FQNNGV. Here the CDR3 reads CASSHTGTEDEKLFF. CDR3 in DNA: TGTGCCAGCAGCCATACCGGGACAGAGGACGAAAAACTGTTTTTT. Drawing the rest from reference TRBV11-2 and TRBJ1-4, the complete variable domain is EAGVAQSPRYKIIEKRQSVAFWCNPISGHATLYWYQQILGQGPKLLIQFQNNGVVDDSQLPKDRFSAERLKGVDSTLKIQPAKLEDSAVYLCASSHTGTEDEKLFFGSGTQLSVL.

The chain is built from TRBV5-1 and TRBJ2-1, with D perhaps TRBD2 (5 bases). Germline V gene data show CDR1 as SGHRS and CDR2 as YFSETQ. V shed 2 bases and J shed 5 bases, with 8 bases lying between them. The CDR3 is 13 residues long. The CDR3 nucleotides are TGCGCCAGCAGCTTAGACGGGGACAATGAGCAGTTCTTC. Its translation: CASSLDGDNEQFF.

The chain is built from TRBV13 and TRBJ2-7; 11 nucleotides match TRBD1. Germline V gene lookup returns CDR1 PRHDT and CDR2 FYEKMQ (reference sequence). After removal of 4 bases from V and 5 bases from J, the junction contained 4 bases not matched to a gene. This CDR3 is built from 14 residues. Written as DNA, the CDR3 is TGTGCCAGCAGCTGGGGACAGGGGGAGGACGAGCAGTACTTC. This sequence encodes CASSWGQGEDEQYF.

This chain uses TRBV9 with TRBJ1-1, with D maybe TRBD1 (5 bases). Germline V gives CDR1 SGDLS, CDR2 YYNGEE. The V and J ends lost 3 bases and 0 bases respectively, with 9 bases between them. The CDR3 totals 14 residues. The CDR3 nucleotides are TGTGCCAGCAGCGCCGACAGCTTGAACACTGAAGCTTTCTTT. Translation: CASSADSLNTEAFF.

This rearrangement joins TRBV6-1 to TRBJ1-1; 8 bases fit TRBD1. V lost 6 bases and J lost 5; bases outside the gene matches: 8. CDR1 and CDR2 from the germline V gene are MNHNS and SASEGT. This CDR3 has 14 residues. In DNA, the CDR3 is TGTGCCAGCAGACGACAGGGGTTGGTTACTGAAGCTTTCTTT. Protein: CASRRQGLVTEAFF.

This chain uses TRBV28 with TRBJ1-2; possible D gene TRBD1, 6 bases. This CDR3 region has 15 residues. The V gene's germline CDR1 is MDHEN and CDR2 SYDVKM. V lost 5 bases and J 3 bases, leaving 16 bases between the germline ends. This CDR3 is CASSSHSGGYYGYTF. The CDR3 DNA sequence: TGTGCCAGCAGTAGTCACAGCGGGGGCTACTATGGCTACACCTTC.

The chain uses TRBV19 and TRBJ1-2; 7 bases align to TRBD1. CDR1 is LNHDA and CDR2 is SQIVND in the germline V gene (reference sequence). V lost 5 bases, J lost 8 bases, and 5 bases stayed unmatched. The CDR3 contains 12 residues. CDR3 bases: TGTGCCAGTAGTCTACGACAGGGCGGCTACACCTTC. Protein: CASSLRQGGYTF.

The rearrangement joins TRBV30 to TRBJ1-1; tentatively, D is TRBD1 (6 bases). This CDR3 has 14 residues. Deletions cut 4 bases from V and 1 base from J, with 13 bases between. Germline V lookup: CDR1 GTSNPN, CDR2 SVGIG (reference sequence). The CDR3 loop is CAWKTDRWNTEAFF. CDR3 coding DNA: TGTGCCTGGAAGACGGACAGATGGAACACTGAAGCTTTCTTT.

This sequence joins TRBV7-9 and TRBJ2-7; D remains unclear. Germline V gives CDR1 SEHNR, CDR2 FQNEAQ (reference sequence). The CDR3 contains 13 residues. V shed 1 base and J shed 6 bases, with 10 bases lying between them. CDR3 protein: CASSLGSGSEQYF. In DNA form, the CDR3 reads TGTGCCAGCAGCTTAGGGTCCGGGTCCGAGCAGTACTTC.

The chain recombines TRBV28 with TRBJ2-3; TRBD2 is a possible D gene (5 bases). Trimming removed 1 base at V and 1 base at J, with 15 bases between. The CDR3 has 17 amino acids. Germline values: CDR1 MDHEN, CDR2 SYDVKM. The CDR3 loop reads CASSLYPRGLGTDTQYF. CDR3 in DNA: TGTGCCAGCAGTTTATATCCCCGGGGATTGGGCACAGATACGCAGTATTTT.

This clone was counted between two and nine times. V gene TRBV27 combines with J gene TRBJ2-2; D is possibly TRBD2 (6 bases). This CDR3 spans 13 amino acids. V was trimmed by 6 bases and J by 4 bases, leaving 9 bases between them. CDR1 and CDR2 (germline): MNHEY, SMNVEV (reference sequence). The CDR3 bases are TGTGCCAGCAGCGGGGGTCCCACCGGGGAGCTGTTTTTT. Protein: CASSGGPTGELFF.

V is TRBV10-3 and J is TRBJ2-7; the D is unclear. CDR1 ENHRY and CDR2 SYGVKD come from the germline V gene. V was clipped by 4 bases and J by 5 bases, with 6 bases between them. CDR3 length: 11 amino acids. Here the CDR3 reads CAISGAHEQYF. The CDR3 DNA follows: TGTGCCATCAGTGGGGCTCACGAGCAGTACTTC.

The chain recombines TRBV19 with TRBJ1-5, with a tentative D call TRBD1 (5 bases). The germline gives CDR1 LNHDA, CDR2 SQIVND (reference sequence). The CDR3 totals 12 residues. Trimming took 4 bases from V and 5 from J, leaving 6 bases between them. DNA for the CDR3: TGTGCCAGTAGTAGCAGGGATCAGCCCCAGCATTTT. Protein: CASSSRDQPQHF.

The chain links TRBV5-1 to TRBJ2-2, with TRBD2 identical over 8 bases. The J segment lost 4 bases and the V segment lost 0 bases, leaving 8 bases of the junction unmatched. CDR1 is SGHRS, CDR2 YFSETQ, per germline. The CDR3 consists of 17 residues. The CDR3 region has the DNA TGCGCCAGCAGCTTGGATCCAGCGGGAGATATCACCGGGGAGCTGTTTTTT. Its protein is CASSLDPAGDITGELFF.

The chain recombines TRBV27 with TRBJ2-3; no reliable D call. CDR3 length equals 14 residues. Between the trimmed V and J ends, which lost 2 bases and 0 bases, there was a span of 6 bases. Germline loops: CDR1 MNHEY, CDR2 SMNVEV (reference sequence). The CDR3 is CASSLVRSTDTQYF. Written as DNA, the CDR3 is TGTGCCAGCAGTTTAGTGCGCAGCACAGATACGCAGTATTTT.

The chain links TRBV15 to TRBJ2-7; 10 bases line up with TRBD1. This CDR3 comprises 16 residues. V was pared by 0 bases and J by 3 bases, with 5 bases of the junction left unmatched. In germline, CDR1 is LNHNV, CDR2 YYDKDF (reference sequence). The chain's CDR3 is CATSRDRTGGNYEQYF. Here the CDR3 DNA reads TGTGCCACCAGCAGAGACAGGACAGGGGGTAACTACGAGCAGTACTTC. Full variable domain (outside the CDR3, taken from reference TRBV15 and TRBJ2-7): DAMVIQNPRYQVTQFGKPVTLSCSQTLNHNVMYWYQQKSSQAPKLLFHYYDKDFNNEADTPDNFQSRRPNTSFCFLDIRSPGLGDTAMYLCATSRDRTGGNYEQYFGPGTRLTVT.

This clone appeared once. The chain carries TRBV5-6 and TRBJ1-2; 7 nucleotides line up with TRBD1. This CDR3 has 13 residues. V was clipped by 9 bases and J by 8 bases; unmatched bases: 13. The germline CDR1 and CDR2 sequences are SGHDT and YYEEEE. The CDR3 nucleotides read TGTGCCACCCACCGAGGGGGCGGGTGGGGCTACACCTTC. It yields the protein CATHRGGGWGYTF.

J is TRBJ2-7 and V is TRBV9, with 11 bases aligning to TRBD2. The ends lost 3 bases at V and 4 bases at J; junction bases unmatched: 3. CDR1 and CDR2 from the germline V gene are SGDLS and YYNGEE. There are 14 residues in the CDR3. CDR3 nucleotide sequence: TGTGCCAGCAGCGCCACTAGCGGGAGTTACGAGCAGTACTTC. Amino acids: CASSATSGSYEQYF.

This clone was recorded a few times. The rearrangement links TRBV2 to TRBJ2-1; 13 bases line up with TRBD2. Trimming removed 9 bases from V and 3 bases from J; junction bases left unmatched: 5. CDR3 length: 15 residues. The germline CDR1 and CDR2 sequences are SNHLY and FYNNEI. The CDR3 loop is CASRTSGSFYNEQFF. CDR3 nucleotides: TGTGCCAGTAGGACTAGCGGGAGTTTCTACAATGAGCAGTTCTTC.

The chain employs TRBV18 and TRBJ2-7; 8 nucleotides match TRBD2. The CDR3 has 15 residues. Per the germline V gene, CDR1 is KGHSH and CDR2 is LQKENI. V lost 5 bases, J lost 4 bases, and 10 bases stayed unmatched. The CDR3 coding sequence is TGTGCCAGCTCAGTAACTAGCGGAAGAGAATACGAGCAGTACTTC. Encoded protein: CASSVTSGREYEQYF.

The chain uses TRBV5-4 and TRBJ2-6; 7 bases line up with TRBD1. The germline V gene encodes CDR1 SGHNT and CDR2 YYREEE (reference sequence). V trimming: 4 bases; J trimming: 0 bases; junction bases outside the gene matches: 4. The CDR3 is 16 amino acids. CDR3 nucleotide sequence: TGTGCCAGCAGCCTACGGACAGGCTCTGGGGCCAACGTCCTGACTTTC. It translates to CASSLRTGSGANVLTF.